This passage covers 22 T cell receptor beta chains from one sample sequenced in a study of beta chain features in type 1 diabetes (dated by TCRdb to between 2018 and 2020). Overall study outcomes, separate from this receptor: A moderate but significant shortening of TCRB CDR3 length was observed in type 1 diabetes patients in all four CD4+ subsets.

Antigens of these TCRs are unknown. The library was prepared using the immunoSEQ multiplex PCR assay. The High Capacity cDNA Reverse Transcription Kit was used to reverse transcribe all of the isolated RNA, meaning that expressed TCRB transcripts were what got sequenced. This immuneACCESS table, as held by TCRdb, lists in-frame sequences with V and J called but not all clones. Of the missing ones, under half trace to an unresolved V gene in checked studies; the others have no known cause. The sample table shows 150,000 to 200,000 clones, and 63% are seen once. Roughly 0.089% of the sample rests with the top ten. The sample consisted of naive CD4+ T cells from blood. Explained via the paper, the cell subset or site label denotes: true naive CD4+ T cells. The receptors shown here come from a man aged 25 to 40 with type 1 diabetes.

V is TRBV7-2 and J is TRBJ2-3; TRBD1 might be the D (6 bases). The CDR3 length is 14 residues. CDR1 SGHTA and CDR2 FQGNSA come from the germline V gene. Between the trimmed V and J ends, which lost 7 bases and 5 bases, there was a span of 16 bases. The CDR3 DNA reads TGTGCCAGCACCGGTCGCAGGGGCCTAGATACGCAGTATTTT. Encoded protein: CASTGRRGLDTQYF.

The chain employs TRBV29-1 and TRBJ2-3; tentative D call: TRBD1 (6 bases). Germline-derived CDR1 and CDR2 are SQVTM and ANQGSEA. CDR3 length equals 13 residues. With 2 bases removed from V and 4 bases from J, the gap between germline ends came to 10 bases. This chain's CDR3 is CSVETGNADTQYF. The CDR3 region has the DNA TGCAGCGTTGAAACAGGGAACGCAGATACGCAGTATTTT.

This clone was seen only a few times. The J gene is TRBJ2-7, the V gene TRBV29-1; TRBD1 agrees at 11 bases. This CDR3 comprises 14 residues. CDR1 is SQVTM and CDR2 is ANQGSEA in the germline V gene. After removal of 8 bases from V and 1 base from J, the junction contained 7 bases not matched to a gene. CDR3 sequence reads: CSCTGTGGSYEQYF. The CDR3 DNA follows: TGCAGCTGCACCGGGACAGGGGGGTCCTACGAGCAGTACTTC.

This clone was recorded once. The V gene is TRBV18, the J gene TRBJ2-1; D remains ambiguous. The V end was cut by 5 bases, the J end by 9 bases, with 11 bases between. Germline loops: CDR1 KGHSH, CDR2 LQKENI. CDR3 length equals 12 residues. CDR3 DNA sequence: TGTGCCAGCTCAGTTACGGATCGTGAGCAGTTCTTC. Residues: CASSVTDREQFF.

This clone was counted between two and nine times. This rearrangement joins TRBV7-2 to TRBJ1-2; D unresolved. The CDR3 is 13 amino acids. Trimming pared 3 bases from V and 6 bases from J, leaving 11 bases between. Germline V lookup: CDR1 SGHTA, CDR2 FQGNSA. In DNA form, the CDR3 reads TGTGCCAGCAGCTTCCTTGGAGTTGATGGCTACACCTTC. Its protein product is CASSFLGVDGYTF. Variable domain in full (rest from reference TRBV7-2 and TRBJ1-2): GAGVSQSPSNKVTEKGKDVELRCDPISGHTALYWYRQSLGQGLEFLIYFQGNSAPDKSGLPSDRFSAERTGGSVSTLTIQRTQQEDSAVYLCASSFLGVDGYTFGSGTRLTVV.

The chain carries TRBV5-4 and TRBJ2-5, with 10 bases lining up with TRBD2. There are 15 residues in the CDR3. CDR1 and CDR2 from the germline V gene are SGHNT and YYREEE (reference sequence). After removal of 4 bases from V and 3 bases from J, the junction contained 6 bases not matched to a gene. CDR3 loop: CASSRAGGFEETQYF. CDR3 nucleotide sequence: TGTGCCAGCAGCCGAGCGGGGGGGTTTGAAGAGACCCAGTACTTC.

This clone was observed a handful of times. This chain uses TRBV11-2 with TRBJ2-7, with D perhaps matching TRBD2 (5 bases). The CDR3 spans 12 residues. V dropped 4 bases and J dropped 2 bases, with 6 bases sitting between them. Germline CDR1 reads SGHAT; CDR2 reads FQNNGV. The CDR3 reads CASSSGTYEQYF. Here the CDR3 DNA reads TGTGCCAGCAGCTCGGGGACCTACGAGCAGTACTTC.

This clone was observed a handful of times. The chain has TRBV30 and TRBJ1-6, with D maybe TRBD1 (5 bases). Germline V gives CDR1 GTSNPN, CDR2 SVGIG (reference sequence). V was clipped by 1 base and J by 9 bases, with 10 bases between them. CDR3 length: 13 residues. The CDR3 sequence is CAWSAGRGSPLHF. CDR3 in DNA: TGTGCCTGGAGTGCAGGGAGAGGTTCACCCCTCCACTTT.

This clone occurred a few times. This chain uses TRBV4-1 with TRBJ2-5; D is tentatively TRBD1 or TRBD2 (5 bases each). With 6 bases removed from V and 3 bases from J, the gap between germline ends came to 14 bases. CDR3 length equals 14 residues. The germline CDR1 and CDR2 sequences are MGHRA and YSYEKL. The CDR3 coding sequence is TGCGCCAGCAGGTTGGGACGGGGAGAAGAGACCCAGTACTTC. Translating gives CASRLGRGEETQYF.

CDR3 DNA sequence: TGCAGCGTTGAAGAGTCCGGAGCCAAAAACATTCAGTACTTC. This encodes CSVEESGAKNIQYF. This sequence joins TRBV29-1 and TRBJ2-4; D call uncertain. V lost 0 bases to trimming and J lost 0 bases, with 6 bases between them. CDR1 and CDR2 (germline): SQVTM, ANQGSEA. There are 14 residues in the CDR3.

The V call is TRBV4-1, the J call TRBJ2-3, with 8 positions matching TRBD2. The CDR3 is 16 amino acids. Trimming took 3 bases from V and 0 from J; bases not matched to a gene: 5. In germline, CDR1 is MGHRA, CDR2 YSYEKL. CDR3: CASSQGAGVSTDTQYF. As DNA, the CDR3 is TGCGCCAGCAGCCAGGGAGCGGGGGTCAGCACAGATACGCAGTATTTT.

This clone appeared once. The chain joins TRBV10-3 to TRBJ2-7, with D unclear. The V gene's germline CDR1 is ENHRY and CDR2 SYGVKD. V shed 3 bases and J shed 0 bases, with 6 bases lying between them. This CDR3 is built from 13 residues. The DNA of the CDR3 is TGTGCCATCAGTGACAGGTCCTCCTACGAGCAGTACTTC. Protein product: CAISDRSSYEQYF.

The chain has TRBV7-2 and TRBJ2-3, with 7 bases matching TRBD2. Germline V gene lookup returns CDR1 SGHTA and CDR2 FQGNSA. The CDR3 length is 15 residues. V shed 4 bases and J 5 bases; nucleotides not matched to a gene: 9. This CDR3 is CASSSQLAIGDTQYF. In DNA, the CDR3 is TGTGCCAGCAGCTCGCAACTAGCGATAGGAGATACGCAGTATTTT.

CDR3 nucleotide sequence: TGTGCCAGCAGGGATAAGACACCGGAGACCCAGTACTTC. Its protein product is CASRDKTPETQYF. The V call is TRBV2, the J call TRBJ2-5, with no clear D. Germline CDR1 is SNHLY and CDR2 is FYNNEI. Deletions cut 6 bases from V and 5 bases from J, with 13 bases between. The CDR3 spans 13 residues.

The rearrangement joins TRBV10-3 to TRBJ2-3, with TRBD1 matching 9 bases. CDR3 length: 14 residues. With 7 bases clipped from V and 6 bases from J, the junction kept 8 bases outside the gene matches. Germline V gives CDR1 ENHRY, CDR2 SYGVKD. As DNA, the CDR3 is TGTGCCATCACCCCGGACAGGGGTCCGGATACGCAGTATTTT. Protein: CAITPDRGPDTQYF.

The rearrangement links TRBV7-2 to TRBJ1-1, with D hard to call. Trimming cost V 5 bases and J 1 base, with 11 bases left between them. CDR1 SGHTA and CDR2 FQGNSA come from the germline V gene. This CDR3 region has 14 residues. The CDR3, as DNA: TGTGCCAGCAGCCCGTACGTGGGGAACACTGAAGCTTTCTTT. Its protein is CASSPYVGNTEAFF.

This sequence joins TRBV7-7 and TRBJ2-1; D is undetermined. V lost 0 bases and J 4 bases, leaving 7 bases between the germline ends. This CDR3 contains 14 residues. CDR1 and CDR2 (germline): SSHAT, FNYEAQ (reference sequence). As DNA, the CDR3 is TGTGCCAGCAGCTTAGCGGGAAGATACAATGAGCAGTTCTTC. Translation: CASSLAGRYNEQFF.

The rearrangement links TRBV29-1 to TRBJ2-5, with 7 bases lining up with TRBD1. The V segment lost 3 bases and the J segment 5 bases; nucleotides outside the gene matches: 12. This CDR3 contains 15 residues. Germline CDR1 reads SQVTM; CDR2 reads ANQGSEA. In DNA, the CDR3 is TGCAGCGTTGACCCCGAATTACAGGGGTGGGAGACCCAGTACTTC. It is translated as CSVDPELQGWETQYF.

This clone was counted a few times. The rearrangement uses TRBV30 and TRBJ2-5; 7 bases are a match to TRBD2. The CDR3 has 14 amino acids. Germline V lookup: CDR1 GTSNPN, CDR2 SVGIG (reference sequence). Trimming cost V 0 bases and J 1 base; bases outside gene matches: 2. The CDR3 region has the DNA TGTGCCTGGAGTGTATGGGGGGGCCAAGAGACCCAGTACTTC. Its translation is CAWSVWGGQETQYF.

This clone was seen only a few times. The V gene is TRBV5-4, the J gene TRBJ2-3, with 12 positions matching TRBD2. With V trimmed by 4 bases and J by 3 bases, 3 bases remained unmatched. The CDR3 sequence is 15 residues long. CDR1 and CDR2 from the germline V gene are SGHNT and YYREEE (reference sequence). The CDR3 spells CASSLAGGRTDTQYF. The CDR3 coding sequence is TGTGCCAGCAGCCTAGCGGGGGGGCGAACAGATACGCAGTATTTT.

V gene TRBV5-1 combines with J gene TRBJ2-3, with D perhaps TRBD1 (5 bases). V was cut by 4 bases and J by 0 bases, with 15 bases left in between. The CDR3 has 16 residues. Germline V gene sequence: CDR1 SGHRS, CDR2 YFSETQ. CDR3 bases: TGCGCCAGCAGCCCGTATGGGCAGGGCAGCACAGATACGCAGTATTTT. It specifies CASSPYGQGSTDTQYF.

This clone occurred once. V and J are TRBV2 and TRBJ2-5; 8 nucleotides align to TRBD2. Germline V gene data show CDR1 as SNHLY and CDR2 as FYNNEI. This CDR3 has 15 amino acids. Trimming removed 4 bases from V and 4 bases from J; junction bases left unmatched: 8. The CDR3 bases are TGTGCCAGCAGTGGAGTAGCGGGATTCCTAGAGACCCAGTACTTC. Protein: CASSGVAGFLETQYF.